The 17 T cell receptor beta chains listed next were all sequenced from one sample in a study of cytomegalovirus exposure and HLA in healthy donors. Profiled with immunoSEQ multiplex PCR; TCRdb holds only in-frame clones, not every one. This sample has a few hundred thousand clones; 80% to 90% occur once, and the top ten carry 0.84%. Sequencing input: PBMCs. The receptors derive from a woman aged 18-30 years in good health and CMV-seronegative.

The genes are TRBV11-3 and TRBJ2-2, with D possibly matching TRBD1 (6 bases). CDR3 size: 16 residues. Germline-derived CDR1 and CDR2 are SGHNT and YENEEA. Trimming stripped 5 bases from V and 3 bases from J, with 16 bases between. The CDR3 spells CASSPRGGHYTGELFF. Here the CDR3 DNA reads TGTGCCAGCAGCCCACGAGGGGGACACTACACCGGGGAGCTGTTTTTT.

This clone was recorded a few times. One junction end does not reproduce the germline sequence, and a read error may be involved. This rearrangement joins TRBV6-5 to TRBJ1-5; D not resolved. CDR1 is MNHEY, CDR2 SVGAGI, per germline. This CDR3 is 13 amino acids long. The CDR3 DNA follows: TGTGCCAGCAGTTGGGAGAGCAACCAGCCCCAGCATTTT. It translates to CASSWESNQPQHF.

In this sample, this clone turned up a few times. This chain links TRBV27 with TRBJ1-2; D gene ambiguous. The germline V gene has CDR1 MNHEY and CDR2 SMNVEV (reference sequence). This CDR3 contains 15 residues. The germline V and J ends were trimmed by 5 bases and 3 bases, with 16 bases remaining between them. The CDR3 region has the DNA TGTGCCAGCAGTGTGGGAGGCAGCCCCTACTATGGCTACACCTTC. Its protein product is CASSVGGSPYYGYTF.

The CDR3 reads CASSWTGVNEKLFF. CDR3 coding DNA: TGTGCCAGCAGTTGGACAGGGGTTAATGAAAAACTGTTTTTT. The genes are TRBV27 and TRBJ1-4, with 9 bases identical to TRBD1. The CDR3 has 14 amino acids. Germline V gives CDR1 MNHEY, CDR2 SMNVEV (reference sequence). Germline trimming cut 4 bases from V and 4 bases from J; bases unmatched to any gene: 1.

The CDR3, as DNA: TGTGCTAGTGGTTTTGGGGCGCTAGCGGGAGGGGAAGAGACCCAGTACTTC. This gives the protein CASGFGALAGGEETQYF. The chain carries TRBV12-5 and TRBJ2-5; 12 bases are a match to TRBD2. The CDR3 contains 17 residues. V dropped 3 bases and J dropped 3; count of bases not matched to a gene: 8. Germline V lookup: CDR1 LGHNT, CDR2 FRNRAP.

This rearrangement joins TRBV10-3 to TRBJ2-2; TRBD2 agrees at 7 bases. Looked up from germline, CDR1 is ENHRY and CDR2 is SYGVKD. V was pared by 4 bases and J by 4 bases, with 0 bases of the junction left unmatched. The CDR3 spans 13 residues. For the CDR3, the DNA is TGTGCCATCAGTGGCGGGGGCACCGGGGAGCTGTTTTTT. This codes for CAISGGGTGELFF.

This chain uses TRBV29-1 with TRBJ2-7; TRBD2 matches at 13 bases. The germline V gene encodes CDR1 SQVTM and CDR2 ANQGSEA. The V and J ends lost 6 bases and 7 bases, in that order; junction bases with no gene match: 9. The CDR3 sequence is 14 residues long. The CDR3 DNA sequence: TGCAGCGTGGTGCTTGGACTAGCGGGAGAAGAGCAGTACTTC. Translated: CSVVLGLAGEEQYF.

This clone was recorded once. The chain joins TRBV4-3 to TRBJ2-7; TRBD1 agrees at 8 bases. Germline V gene lookup returns CDR1 LGHNA and CDR2 YSLEER. After removal of 1 base from V and 0 bases from J, the junction contained 11 bases not matched to a gene. The CDR3 runs 18 residues. The CDR3 region is CASSQATSTGARSYEQYF. In DNA, the CDR3 is TGCGCCAGCAGCCAAGCTACCTCGACAGGGGCTCGCTCCTACGAGCAGTACTTC.

V usage is TRBV29-1 and J usage is TRBJ2-1; 9 nucleotides match TRBD1. The CDR3 contains 18 residues. Trimming removed 3 bases from V and 3 bases from J; junction bases left unmatched: 15. CDR1 and CDR2 from the germline V gene are SQVTM and ANQGSEA. The CDR3 sequence: CSVDPPWTGELGYNEQFF. In nucleotides, the CDR3 is TGCAGCGTTGACCCCCCGTGGACAGGGGAACTTGGCTACAATGAGCAGTTCTTC.

V usage is TRBV27 and J usage is TRBJ2-4; a weak D match, TRBD2 (7 bases). Deletions cut 5 bases from V and 0 bases from J, with 26 bases between. The germline gives CDR1 MNHEY, CDR2 SMNVEV (reference sequence). The CDR3 covers 20 residues. DNA of the CDR3: TGTGCCAGCAGTCTACTTGGGGGCGCGGAGGGGGGGAAAGCCAAAAACATTCAGTACTTC. Amino acid sequence: CASSLLGGAEGGKAKNIQYF.

This chain links TRBV6-1 with TRBJ2-3; TRBD2 agrees at 11 bases. Trimming removed 1 base from V and 2 bases from J; junction bases left unmatched: 8. Germline CDR1 reads MNHNS; CDR2 reads SASEGT. The CDR3 length is 18 residues. CDR3 protein: CASSEVSGRVGSTDTQYF. In nucleotides, the CDR3 is TGTGCCAGCAGTGAAGTTAGCGGGAGGGTGGGATCCACAGATACGCAGTATTTT.

CDR3 protein: CASSSTGAQSYEQYF. In DNA, the CDR3 is TGTGCCAGCAGCTCCACTGGGGCTCAATCCTACGAGCAGTACTTC. V is TRBV5-4 and J is TRBJ2-7; a possible D gene is TRBD1 (5 bases). The length of the CDR3 is 15 residues. Germline CDR1 SGHNT, CDR2 YYREEE (reference sequence). Trimming pared 3 bases from V and 1 base from J, leaving 14 bases between. Drawing the rest from reference TRBV5-4 and TRBJ2-7, the complete variable domain is ETGVTQSPTHLIKTRGQQVTLRCSSQSGHNTVSWYQQALGQGPQFIFQYYREEENGRGNFPPRFSGLQFPNYSSELNVNALELDDSALYLCASSSTGAQSYEQYFGPGTRLTVT.

The rearrangement joins TRBV7-7 to TRBJ2-2; TRBD1 matches 7 bases. V was pared by 5 bases and J by 5 bases, with 5 bases of the junction left unmatched. The germline V gene has CDR1 SSHAT and CDR2 FNYEAQ (reference sequence). The CDR3 runs to 14 residues. The CDR3 here is CASSPTGATGELFF. CDR3 DNA: TGTGCCAGCAGCCCTACAGGGGCGACCGGGGAGCTGTTTTTT.

Only one count was recorded for this clone. V gene TRBV20-1 combines with J gene TRBJ2-1; 8 bases agree with TRBD1. The trim removed 2 bases at V and 13 bases at J, leaving 4 bases unmatched. Germline V gene lookup returns CDR1 DFQATT and CDR2 SNEGSKA (reference sequence). This CDR3 is built from 11 residues. CDR3 protein: CSARKDRDQFF. CDR3 coding DNA: TGCAGTGCTAGAAAGGACAGGGACCAGTTCTTC.

This sequence joins TRBV6-5 and TRBJ2-1; 10 nucleotides match TRBD2. CDR1 and CDR2 (germline): MNHEY, SVGAGI. The CDR3 loop spans 15 amino acids. The J segment lost 7 bases and the V segment lost 2 bases, leaving 5 bases of the junction unmatched. The CDR3 DNA is TGTGCCAGCAGTTACGGGGCGACTAGCGGGAATGAGCAGTTCTTC. As protein: CASSYGATSGNEQFF.

In DNA, the CDR3 is TGTGCCAGCAGTGAATGGGGACAGGGCACCTACGAGCAGTACTTC. It codes for CASSEWGQGTYEQYF. The rearrangement links TRBV2 to TRBJ2-7; 9 bases line up with TRBD1. Unmatched junction bases numbered 4, after V lost 2 bases and J lost 2 bases. Germline CDR1 and CDR2: SNHLY and FYNNEI. The CDR3 runs to 15 residues.

The rearrangement links TRBV7-2 to TRBJ2-5; 11 positions match TRBD2. The CDR3 consists of 16 residues. After removal of 1 base from V and 2 bases from J, the junction contained 3 bases not matched to a gene. Germline CDR1 and CDR2: SGHTA and FQGNSA. CDR3 nucleotides: TGTGCCAGCAGCTTAGGGGGACTAGCGGAGCAAGAGACCCAGTACTTC. Its translation: CASSLGGLAEQETQYF.